Below, 9 T cell receptor beta chains from the same sample are listed, as sequenced in a study of cytomegalovirus exposure and HLA in healthy donors. 13 Jbeta primers and 60 Vbeta primers were used for the PCR. Clones were sequenced by immunoSEQ multiplex PCR, and TCRdb holds only the in-frame ones, with some missing. This sample yields about 110,000 clones, of which roughly 80% are seen a single time; under 2% belongs to the top ten. Sequencing was carried out using PBMCs. Every receptor here comes from a man aged 45-65 years in good health and CMV-seronegative.

This chain links TRBV25-1 with TRBJ2-2; 7 bases fit TRBD1. The CDR3 covers 16 residues. Germline CDR1 and CDR2: MGHDK and SYGVNS. The V gene end was trimmed by 3 bases and the J gene end by 5 bases; junction bases not matched to a gene: 9. CDR3 nucleotide sequence: TGTGCCAGCAGTGACCCCGACAGGGCTGAAACCGGGGAGCTGTTTTTT. Its translation is CASSDPDRAETGELFF.

The chain has TRBV2 and TRBJ1-2; 8 nucleotides agree with TRBD1. With V trimmed by 7 bases and J by 5 bases, 6 bases remained unmatched. This CDR3 spans 13 amino acids. Per germline, CDR1 SNHLY and CDR2 FYNNEI. The chain's CDR3 is CASNRQGIYGYTF. As DNA, the CDR3 is TGTGCCAGCAATCGACAGGGGATTTATGGCTACACCTTC.

The J gene is TRBJ1-5, the V gene TRBV7-8; no clear D. The CDR3 extends over 14 amino acids. V lost 5 bases and J lost 5, with 13 bases in between. Germline CDR1 SGHVS, CDR2 FQNEAQ. CDR3 in DNA: TGTGCCAGCAGCCGAGAGTCCCAAGATCAGCCCCAGCATTTT. Translation gives CASSRESQDQPQHF.

The genes are TRBV5-1 and TRBJ2-3; tentative D call: TRBD2 (5 bases). CDR1 and CDR2 (germline): SGHRS, YFSETQ. Deletions cut 3 bases from V and 4 bases from J, with 15 bases between. This CDR3 region has 15 residues. Here the CDR3 reads CASSSLQRFSDTQYF. The CDR3, as DNA: TGCGCCAGCAGCTCCCTCCAGCGGTTCTCAGATACGCAGTATTTT.

This clone was observed a handful of times. V and J are TRBV10-3 and TRBJ1-1; D is perhaps TRBD1 (6 bases). This CDR3 has 13 amino acids. The ends were cut back, 5 bases at V and 2 bases at J, with 9 bases in the middle. The germline CDR1 and CDR2 sequences are ENHRY and SYGVKD. CDR3 nucleotides: TGTGCCATCAGTTGGACAGAAAACACTGAAGCTTTCTTT. Translation gives CAISWTENTEAFF.

This chain joins TRBV28 and TRBJ2-2, with 16 bases matching TRBD2. This CDR3 is 18 amino acids long. Germline V lookup: CDR1 MDHEN, CDR2 SYDVKM. Unmatched junction bases numbered 12, after V lost 7 bases and J lost 7 bases. The CDR3 bases are TGTGCCAGCAATTCGGGACTAGCGGGGGGGCCTTCGGGCGGGGAGCTGTTTTTT. Encoded protein: CASNSGLAGGPSGGELFF. Together with reference TRBV28 and TRBJ2-2, the CDR3 gives the full variable domain: DVKVTQSSRYLVKRTGEKVFLECVQDMDHENMFWYRQDPGLGLRLIYFSYDVKMKEKGDIPEGYSVSREKKERFSLILESASTNQTSMYLCASNSGLAGGPSGGELFFGEGSRLTVL.

This chain joins TRBV30 and TRBJ1-4; D is ambiguous. Germline CDR1 and CDR2: GTSNPN and SVGIG (reference sequence). This CDR3 region has 15 residues. The V end was cut by 5 bases, the J end by 3 bases, with 16 bases between. CDR3 loop: CAWEPTLLPNEKLFF. Here the CDR3 DNA reads TGTGCCTGGGAGCCAACCCTCTTGCCTAATGAAAAACTGTTTTTT.

A few counts support this clone. V and J are TRBV30 and TRBJ2-5, with 9 bases identical to TRBD1. V lost 1 base and J lost 5; bases outside the gene matches: 11. Germline lookup yields CDR1 GTSNPN and CDR2 SVGIG (reference sequence). The CDR3 length is 16 residues. CDR3 nucleotide sequence: TGTGCCTGGAGTGCAAGTCCGGACAGGGGATGGGAGACCCAGTACTTC. The encoded protein is CAWSASPDRGWETQYF.

This chain joins TRBV2 and TRBJ1-1, with D possibly TRBD1 on 6 matching bases. The CDR3 loop spans 13 amino acids. V was trimmed by 4 bases and J by 2 bases, leaving 8 bases between them. The germline V gene encodes CDR1 SNHLY and CDR2 FYNNEI. This CDR3 is CASSGDTNTEAFF. CDR3 sequence (DNA): TGTGCCAGCAGTGGGGACACCAACACTGAAGCTTTCTTT.